This T cell receptor (beta chain) was profiled in a study of T cell repertoires in cytomegalovirus infection. Overall study: TCR beta signatures that were public indicated CMV infection and matching HLA type. Study-wide findings and caveats: The response measured ex vivo was dominated by TCR beta clonotypes (HLA-C-restricted and CMV-specific).

The V gene lost 4 bases and the J gene lost 0 bases, with 14 bases spanning the gap. This CDR3 has 16 residues. From germline, CDR1 is SGHNT and CDR2 YYREEE (reference sequence). In the case of this clonotype: Its antigen is not identified.

MiXCR, applied by TCRdb to the reads, yields one record per CDR3 protein. The table lists a few hundred thousand distinct CDR3 sequences, approximately 40% of them singletons, with roughly 50% in the top ten. This specimen was cultured PBMCs, taken from culture after CMV antigen stimulation. The TCR was taken from a human donor in good health (CMV status not recorded). Some clones in this sample may be carry-over from other donors' samples. This sequence joins TRBV5-4 and TRBJ2-4; D might be TRBD2 (6 bases). CDR3 nucleotides: TGTGCCAGCAGCCCGGGACTCCAACTAGCCAAAAACATTCAGTACTTC. This sequence encodes CASSPGLQLAKNIQYF.